The present TCR beta chain was sequenced within a study of shared clonotypes between healthy human individuals. Whole-study results and caveats: Rarefaction gave evidence that sorted-subset sequencing remained incomplete despite large depth.

This CDR3 has 16 residues. With 1 base removed from V and 0 bases from J, the gap between germline ends came to 8 bases. Germline V lookup: CDR1 SGHDT, CDR2 YYEEEE. The study drew its donors from healthy HIV-negative adults without recent acute infections or vaccinations. Every contributor of samples was a Caucasian grown-up residing in Nashville, Tennessee. CD45RO+ cells joined CCR7-negative CD45RA+ TemRA cells to form CD8 memory. In the case of this clone: What it binds is unknown.

Generated by immunoSEQ multiplex PCR, the TCRdb table keeps only in-frame clones and is missing some. The sample records approximately 350,000 clones, about 96% being singletons. Sequenced material: memory CD8+ T cells sorted from blood. Described subset: CD45RO+ cells pooled with CCR7-negative TemRA cells. This clonotype was sampled from a man younger than 40 in good health. J is TRBJ2-6 and V is TRBV5-6, with unresolved D. CDR3 bases: TGTGCCAGCAGCTTGAAATGGAACTCTGGGGCCAACGTCCTGACTTTC. Its protein product is CASSLKWNSGANVLTF.